One TCR beta chain is described in this entry. This entry belongs to a study of blood T cell repertoires in COVID-19. Sequenced by immunoSEQ multiplex PCR; TCRdb stores in-frame clones only, minus some. Counted here are fewer than 100,000 clones, about 87% occurring once; the ten biggest clones make up 6% to 9.5%. The V end was cut by 2 bases, the J end by 10 bases, with 21 bases between. The CDR3 runs to 16 residues. Germline loops: CDR1 MNHEY, CDR2 SVGAGI. The sequence was obtained from a human donor with acute or convalescent COVID-19. The donor label of this sample is uncertain. Input material: peripheral blood. The chain joins TRBV6-5 to TRBJ2-1; possibly TRBD2 for D (6 bases). The CDR3 DNA reads as TGTGCCAGCAGTTACCTAGGACGCGGGGTACCCCCAGAGCAGTTCTTC. Translation: CASSYLGRGVPPEQFF.